The sequence of this T cell receptor beta chain was determined in a study of T cells in Graves' hyperthyroidism and ophthalmopathy. Study results and limitations: The model foresaw ophthalmopathy a median about 6.5 months prior to onset. Most thyroid clonotypes expanded above 0.001 were also detected in blood.

Exclusion followed for patients with uncontrolled infection, other autoimmune disease, pregnancy or lactation. Clinical symptoms, serum thyroxine, TRAb, thyroid ultrasound and orbital computed tomography established diagnosis. Using RNA transcripts as the source, TCR beta CDR3 regions were amplified. During a first-round RT-PCR of the TCR CDR3, the HTBI primer set was used. From the multiplex PCR reads, TCRdb called clonotypes with MiXCR, one entry per CDR3 protein. This sample yields about 400,000 distinct CDR3 sequences, of which more than 12% are seen a single time; approximately 29% belongs to the top ten. This CDR3 contains 14 residues. Germline V gene sequence: CDR1 SEHNR, CDR2 FQNEAQ (reference sequence). Trimming took off 0 bases at V and 5 bases at J, with 8 bases between the two ends. With regard to this clonotype: Its antigen is undetermined.

V is TRBV7-9 and J is TRBJ2-1; D may correspond to TRBD1 or TRBD2 (5 bases each). This clonotype originated in a woman aged 25 to 39 with Graves' hyperthyroidism. The specimen was blood. The CDR3 loop is CASSLAGTHNEQFF. The CDR3 DNA follows: TGTGCCAGCAGCTTAGCAGGGACCCACAATGAGCAGTTCTTC.